The T cell receptor beta chain described here comes from a study of blood T cell repertoires in COVID-19. About the study: The United States, Italy and Spain provided the acute and convalescent COVID-19 samples.

The CDR3 has 13 amino acids. Germline V gene sequence: CDR1 MGHDK, CDR2 SYGVNS. With V trimmed by 6 bases and J by 7 bases, 7 bases remained unmatched. Per the study methods: The assay estimated nucleated cells by amplifying reference gene primers. Sequenced by immunoSEQ multiplex PCR; TCRdb stores in-frame clones only, minus some. From that table come the V and J calls and clone size; the DNA was used to work out D and trimming. The sample lists roughly 160,000 clones, approximately 86% occurring once. This TCR came from a man in his 60s with COVID-19, enrolled during active disease. The chain couples TRBV25-1 to TRBJ1-2, with 8 positions matching TRBD1. Input material: peripheral blood. The CDR3 nucleotides read TGTGCCAGCAGCAGGGGGCGCGAAAGTGGCTACACCTTC. This encodes CASSRGRESGYTF.